This T cell receptor beta chain was captured by sequencing in a study of lymphopenia after photon versus proton radiotherapy. The study, taken as a whole, reports: In patients who died, overall survival fell as post-nadir TCR diversity dropped more. Survival link was tested only in deceased patients; proton benefit remains a possibility. Photon-treated patients lost naive T cells and TCR diversity; proton-treated stayed stable. Post-nadir diversity loss with photons came from oligoclonal expansion, particularly CD8+ Temra cells.

Profiled with immunoSEQ multiplex PCR; TCRdb holds only in-frame clones, not every one. The table includes roughly 150,000 clones, around 85% detected once. V was shortened by 6 bases and J by 4 bases, with 10 bases between the two germline ends. The CDR3 length is 13 residues. CDR1 and CDR2 from the germline V gene are WNHNN and SYGVQD (reference sequence). Worth noting for this clone: Antigen: not known.

The V and J genes are TRBV10-1 and TRBJ1-3; D is perhaps TRBD1 (5 bases). The sequence derives from a man over 45 with gastric cancer. Sequencing used peripheral blood, obtained from a patient treated with photon-based radiotherapy. CDR3 nucleotides: TGCGCCAGCAGCCGGGGCGAGGGAAACACCATATATTTT. Translated, it gives CASSRGEGNTIYF.